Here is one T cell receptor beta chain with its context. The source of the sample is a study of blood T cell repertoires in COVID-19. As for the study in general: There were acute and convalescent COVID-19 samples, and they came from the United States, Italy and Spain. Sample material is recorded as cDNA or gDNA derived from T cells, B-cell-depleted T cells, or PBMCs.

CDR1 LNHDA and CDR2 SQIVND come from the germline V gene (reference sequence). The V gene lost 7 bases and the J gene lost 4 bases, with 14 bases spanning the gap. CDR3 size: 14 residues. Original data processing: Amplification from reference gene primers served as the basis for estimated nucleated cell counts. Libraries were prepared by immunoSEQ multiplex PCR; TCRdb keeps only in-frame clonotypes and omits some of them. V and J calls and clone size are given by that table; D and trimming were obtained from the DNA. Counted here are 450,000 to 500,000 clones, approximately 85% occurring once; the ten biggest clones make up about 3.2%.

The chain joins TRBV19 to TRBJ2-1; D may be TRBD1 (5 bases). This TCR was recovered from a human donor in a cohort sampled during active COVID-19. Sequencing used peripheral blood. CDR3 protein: CASKDQGSYNEQFF. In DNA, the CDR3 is TGTGCCAGTAAAGATCAGGGATCTTACAATGAGCAGTTCTTC.